This TCR beta chain comes out of a study of blood T cells in healthy people across ages. Total RNA was isolated from each sample in quantities of at least 6 micrograms. Between the trimmed V and J ends, which lost 2 bases and 3 bases, there was a span of 5 bases. This CDR3 is built from 12 residues. Study-level points and caveats: Measured against age, TCR beta diversity per million T cells decreased in a roughly linear manner.

At least ten counts were recorded for this clonotype. Antigen unknown. A J-beta primer mix and a sample-barcoded 5' primer were used in a second PCR of about 7 to 11 cycles. TCRdb redid the calling of the 5' RACE reads with MiXCR, one entry per CDR3 protein. The data hold hundreds of thousands of distinct CDR3 sequences, with about 30% observed a single time. The V and J genes are TRBV12-3 or TRBV12-4 and TRBJ2-7; D possibly corresponds to TRBD1 (5 bases). This clonotype was obtained from a woman aged 80 or over in good health. The sequencing input was blood. The CDR3, as DNA: TGTGCCAGCAGTTTAAGGGGCTACGAGCAGTACTTC. This gives the protein CASSLRGYEQYF.